The entry below gives a single TCR beta chain sequence along with its context. CD45RO-negative, CCR7-positively selected cells formed the naive CD8 fraction, excluding terminally differentiated effector memory CD45RA+ cells. The authors ran the assay at deep level. The repertoire was sequenced with immunoSEQ multiplex PCR; TCRdb's copy has only in-frame clones and lacks some. The sample records about 2,200,000 clones, about 92% being singletons. Germline V gene data show CDR1 as MNHEY and CDR2 as SMNVEV (reference sequence). The CDR3 length is 15 residues. Trimming shortened V by 3 bases and J by 2 bases, and 14 bases separated the two germline ends. These data come from a study of shared clonotypes between healthy human individuals.

Material: naive CD8+ T cells from PBMCs. The sequence was obtained from a man aged 18 to 29 in good health. Some clones in this sample may be carry-over from other donors' samples. J is TRBJ2-7 and V is TRBV27; D gene ambiguous. The CDR3 region has the DNA TGTGCCAGCAGTTTGGGCGCGGCGATTCCCTACGAGCAGTACTTC. Protein sequence: CASSLGAAIPYEQYF.